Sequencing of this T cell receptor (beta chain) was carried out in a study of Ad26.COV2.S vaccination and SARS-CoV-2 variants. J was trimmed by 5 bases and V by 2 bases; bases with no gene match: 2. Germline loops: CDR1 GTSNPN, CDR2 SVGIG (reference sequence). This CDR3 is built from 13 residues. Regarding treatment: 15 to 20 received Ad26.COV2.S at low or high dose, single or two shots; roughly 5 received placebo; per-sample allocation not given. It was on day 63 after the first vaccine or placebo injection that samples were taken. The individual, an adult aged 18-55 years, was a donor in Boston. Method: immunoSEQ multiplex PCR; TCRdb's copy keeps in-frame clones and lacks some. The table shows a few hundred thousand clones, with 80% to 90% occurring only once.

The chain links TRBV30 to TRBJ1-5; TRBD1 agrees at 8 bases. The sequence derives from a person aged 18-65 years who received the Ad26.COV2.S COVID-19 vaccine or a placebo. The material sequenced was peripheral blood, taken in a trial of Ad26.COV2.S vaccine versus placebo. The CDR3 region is CAWSQQGDQPQHF. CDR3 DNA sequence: TGTGCCTGGAGTCAACAGGGGGATCAGCCCCAGCATTTT.